Following are 19 T cell receptor beta chains from one sample sequenced in a study of T cells in Graves' hyperthyroidism and ophthalmopathy. TCR beta CDR3 region amplification was performed from RNA transcripts. The HTBI set primed first-round TCR CDR3 RT-PCR. TCRdb re-derived calls from the multiplex PCR reads in MiXCR, one entry per CDR3 protein. The table shows a few hundred thousand distinct CDR3 sequences, with roughly 18% occurring only once. Input material: blood. The source of these receptors is a middle-aged man with Graves' hyperthyroidism.

This clonotype was seen once. V is TRBV7-2 and J is TRBJ2-1, with 8 nucleotides matching TRBD2. V lost 7 bases and J lost 3; bases outside the gene matches: 5. CDR1 and CDR2 (germline): SGHTA, FQGNSA. The CDR3 is 14 amino acids. The CDR3: CASTGRGGYNEQFF. In DNA form, the CDR3 reads TGTGCCAGCACCGGACGGGGGGGCTACAATGAGCAGTTCTTC.

Ten or more counts support this clonotype. The chain joins TRBV27 to TRBJ2-7; the match to TRBD1 covers 8 bases. Trimming at V came to 5 bases and at J to 0 bases, leaving 9 bases not matched to a gene. Per germline, CDR1 MNHEY and CDR2 SMNVEV (reference sequence). This CDR3 spans 16 amino acids. CDR3 amino acids: CASSPRQGNPSYEQYF. The CDR3, as DNA: TGTGCCAGCAGTCCCCGACAGGGGAACCCCTCCTACGAGCAGTACTTC.

J is TRBJ1-1 and V is TRBV4-3; 9 nucleotides match TRBD1. The CDR3 has 15 residues. The V gene end was trimmed by 5 bases and the J gene end by 5 bases; junction bases not matched to a gene: 9. Germline CDR1 and CDR2: LGHNA and YSLEER. CDR3 sequence (DNA): TGCGCCAGCAGCTCCTCGGAGACAGGGGGGACTGAAGCTTTCTTT. Residues: CASSSSETGGTEAFF.

This clonotype was seen once. V is TRBV7-2 and J is TRBJ1-1, with D possibly TRBD1 on 5 matching bases. The germline V gene has CDR1 SGHTA and CDR2 FQGNSA. The CDR3 length is 14 residues. Trimming removed 5 bases at V and 3 bases at J, with 13 bases between. The CDR3 DNA sequence: TGTGCCAGCAGCCACATCCGGGGGGACACTGAAGCTTTCTTT. This translates into CASSHIRGDTEAFF. Looking up the rest from reference TRBV7-2 and TRBJ1-1 gives the full variable domain: GAGVSQSPSNKVTEKGKDVELRCDPISGHTALYWYRQSLGQGLEFLIYFQGNSAPDKSGLPSDRFSAERTGGSVSTLTIQRTQQEDSAVYLCASSHIRGDTEAFFGQGTRLTVV.

In its sample, this clonotype was seen a few times. Since a much larger clone is just one base distant, this may be a read error. The chain has TRBV20-1 and TRBJ2-4; weak D call: TRBD2 (5 bases). CDR3 length: 15 amino acids. Germline V gene lookup returns CDR1 DFQATT and CDR2 SNEGSKA (reference sequence). V lost 2 bases to trimming and J lost 0 bases, with 11 bases between them. CDR3 sequence (DNA): TGCAGTGCTAGACATCCGGGGTTAGCCAAAAACATTCAGTACTTC. Residues: CSARHPGLAKNIQYF.

The rearrangement links TRBV29-1 to TRBJ1-2; 12 bases line up with TRBD1. Germline CDR1 SQVTM, CDR2 ANQGSEA. With 0 bases clipped from V and 6 bases from J, the junction kept 8 bases outside the gene matches. The CDR3 covers 16 residues. DNA of the CDR3: TGCAGCGTTGAAGATTGGGACAGGGGGCTTCTTCATGGCTACACCTTC. The encoded protein is CSVEDWDRGLLHGYTF. The variable domain in full, completed from reference TRBV29-1 and TRBJ1-2, reads SAVISQKPSRDICQRGTSLTIQCQVDSQVTMMFWYRQQPGQSLTLIATANQGSEATYESGFVIDKFPISRPNLTFSTLTVSNMSPEDSSIYLCSVEDWDRGLLHGYTFGSGTRLTVV.

The chain combines TRBV6-4 with TRBJ2-7; TRBD2 might be the D (7 bases). Trimming left V 0 bases short and J 0 bases short, with 12 bases between. This CDR3 has 16 amino acids. CDR1 and CDR2 (germline): MRHNA, SNTAGT. The CDR3 reads CASSDSMRGGSYEQYF. CDR3 DNA: TGTGCCAGCAGTGACTCGATGAGGGGGGGCTCCTACGAGCAGTACTTC.

At least ten counts were recorded for this clonotype. Written as DNA, the CDR3 is TGTGCCAGCAGTGAAAACAGTGCTAGCACAGATACGCAGTATTTT. Translated, it gives CASSENSASTDTQYF. V usage is TRBV2 and J usage is TRBJ2-3; D uncertain. Germline V CDR1 and CDR2: SNHLY, FYNNEI. The CDR3 is 15 amino acids. The V end was cut by 2 bases, the J end by 0 bases, with 9 bases between.

This clonotype was picked up many times. This chain connects TRBV11-2 to TRBJ1-1; D is ambiguous. Trimming shortened V by 3 bases and J by 0 bases, and 5 bases separated the two germline ends. The length of the CDR3 is 13 residues. CDR1 SGHAT and CDR2 FQNNGV come from the germline V gene. This chain's CDR3 is CASSLDLNTEAFF. Here the CDR3 DNA reads TGTGCCAGCAGCTTGGATCTGAACACTGAAGCTTTCTTT.

This clonotype was seen repeatedly, ten times or more. The chain recombines TRBV7-8 with TRBJ2-7; D is uncertain. Trimming cost V 5 bases and J 2 bases, with 4 bases left between them. The CDR3 is made up of 11 amino acids. Germline CDR1 SGHVS, CDR2 FQNEAQ. The CDR3 protein is CASSVTYEQYF. The CDR3 coding sequence is TGTGCCAGCAGCGTGACCTACGAGCAGTACTTC.

The rearrangement uses TRBV5-1 and TRBJ2-4; D is undetermined. From germline, CDR1 is SGHRS and CDR2 YFSETQ. The CDR3 sequence is 12 residues long. V shed 0 bases and J shed 9 bases, with 7 bases lying between them. In DNA form, the CDR3 reads TGCGCCAGCAGCTTGGCCTTAGGCATTCAGTACTTC. Its protein product is CASSLALGIQYF.

This clonotype showed up just a few times. Given a much more abundant clone one base away, this may be a read error. This chain joins TRBV20-1 and TRBJ1-4; D possibly corresponds to TRBD1 (6 bases). The CDR3 sequence is 13 residues long. Trimming removed 6 bases at V and 6 bases at J, with 14 bases between. Germline CDR1 reads DFQATT; CDR2 reads SNEGSKA (reference sequence). CDR3 loop: CSAQSGQYEKLFF. The CDR3 DNA reads as TGCAGTGCCCAATCTGGACAGTATGAAAAACTGTTTTTT.

The chain has TRBV5-5 and TRBJ2-4; D is unclear. Germline V gives CDR1 SGHKS, CDR2 YYEKEE (reference sequence). V lost 1 base and J 3 bases, leaving 14 bases between the germline ends. This CDR3 contains 16 residues. This CDR3 reads CASSLYEDAVKNIQYF. CDR3 bases: TGTGCCAGCAGCTTGTATGAGGACGCGGTCAAAAACATTCAGTACTTC.

The chain has TRBV4-1 and TRBJ1-5; D unresolved. The CDR3 extends over 17 amino acids. The germline V gene encodes CDR1 MGHRA and CDR2 YSYEKL. V was trimmed by 3 bases and J by 2 bases, leaving 17 bases between them. CDR3 nucleotides: TGCGCCAGCAGCCACATCGTGGTGAGGAGGGGCAATCAGCCCCAGCATTTT. It encodes CASSHIVVRRGNQPQHF.

This clonotype was counted ten times or more. V gene TRBV12-3 or TRBV12-4 combines with J gene TRBJ1-6, with D tentatively TRBD1 (6 bases). V lost 7 bases and J 2 bases, leaving 18 bases between the germline ends. This CDR3 has 17 amino acids. The CDR3 DNA sequence: TGTGCCAGCAACATGGGGGGCGGGAGCCCCTATAATTCACCCCTCCACTTT. Encoded protein: CASNMGGGSPYNSPLHF.

In its sample, this clonotype was seen many times. J is TRBJ1-6 and V is TRBV30; TRBD1 might be the D (6 bases). Trimming removed 3 bases at V and 10 bases at J, with 16 bases between. CDR1 is GTSNPN and CDR2 is SVGIG in the germline V gene (reference sequence). The CDR3 extends over 14 amino acids. The CDR3: CAWRVQGWGSPLHF. DNA for the CDR3: TGTGCCTGGAGGGTACAGGGTTGGGGGTCACCCCTCCACTTT.

There are many counts of this clonotype. The CDR3, as DNA: TGTGCCAGCAGTGACGACAGGGTTTCTGAAAAACTGTTTTTT. It translates to CASSDDRVSEKLFF. The rearrangement joins TRBV2 to TRBJ1-4; 7 bases fit TRBD1. Germline V gene lookup returns CDR1 SNHLY and CDR2 FYNNEI. With 3 bases clipped from V and 7 bases from J, the junction kept 5 bases outside the gene matches. There are 14 residues in the CDR3.

This clonotype was detected only a few times. The chain carries TRBV7-2 and TRBJ1-6; D may be TRBD1 (6 bases). The CDR3 is made up of 15 amino acids. Germline V gene data show CDR1 as SGHTA and CDR2 as FQGNSA. Trimming pared 5 bases from V and 6 bases from J, leaving 14 bases between. CDR3 sequence: CASSPGGGRNSPLHF. The CDR3 nucleotides are TGTGCCAGCAGCCCGGGGGGGGGGCGTAATTCACCCCTCCACTTT.

The chain links TRBV5-1 to TRBJ2-2; TRBD1 matches at 9 bases. The CDR3 is 14 residues long. CDR1 and CDR2 (germline): SGHRS, YFSETQ. V was clipped by 3 bases and J by 7 bases; unmatched bases: 4. DNA of the CDR3: TGCGCCAGCAGCTCACAGGGGGCGGTCGGGGAGCTGTTTTTT. Protein product: CASSSQGAVGELFF.